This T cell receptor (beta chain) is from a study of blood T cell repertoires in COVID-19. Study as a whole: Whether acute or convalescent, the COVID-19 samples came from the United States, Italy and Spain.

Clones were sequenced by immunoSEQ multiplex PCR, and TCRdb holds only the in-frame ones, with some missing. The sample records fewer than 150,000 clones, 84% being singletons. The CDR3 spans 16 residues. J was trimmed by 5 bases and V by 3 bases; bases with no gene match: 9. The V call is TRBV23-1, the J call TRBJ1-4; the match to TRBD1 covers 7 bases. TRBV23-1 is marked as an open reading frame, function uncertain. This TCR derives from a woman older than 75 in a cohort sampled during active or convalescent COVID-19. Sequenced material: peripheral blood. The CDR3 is CASSHPDRVFNEKLFF. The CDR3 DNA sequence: TGCGCCAGCAGTCACCCCGACAGGGTTTTCAATGAAAAACTGTTTTTT.